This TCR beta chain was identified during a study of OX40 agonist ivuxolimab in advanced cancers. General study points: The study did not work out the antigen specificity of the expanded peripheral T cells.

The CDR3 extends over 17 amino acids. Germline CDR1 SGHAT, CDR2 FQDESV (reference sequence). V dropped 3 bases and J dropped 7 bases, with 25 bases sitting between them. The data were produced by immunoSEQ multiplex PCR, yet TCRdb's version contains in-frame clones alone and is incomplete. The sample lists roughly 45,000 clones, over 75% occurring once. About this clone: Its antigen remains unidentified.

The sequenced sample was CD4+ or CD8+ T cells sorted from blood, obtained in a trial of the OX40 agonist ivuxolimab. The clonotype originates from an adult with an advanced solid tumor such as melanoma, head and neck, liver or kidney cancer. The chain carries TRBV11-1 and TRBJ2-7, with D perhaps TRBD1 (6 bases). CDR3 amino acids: CASSFWTLDRYPREQYF. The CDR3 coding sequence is TGTGCCAGCAGCTTCTGGACCCTCGACAGGTATCCTCGTGAGCAGTACTTC.